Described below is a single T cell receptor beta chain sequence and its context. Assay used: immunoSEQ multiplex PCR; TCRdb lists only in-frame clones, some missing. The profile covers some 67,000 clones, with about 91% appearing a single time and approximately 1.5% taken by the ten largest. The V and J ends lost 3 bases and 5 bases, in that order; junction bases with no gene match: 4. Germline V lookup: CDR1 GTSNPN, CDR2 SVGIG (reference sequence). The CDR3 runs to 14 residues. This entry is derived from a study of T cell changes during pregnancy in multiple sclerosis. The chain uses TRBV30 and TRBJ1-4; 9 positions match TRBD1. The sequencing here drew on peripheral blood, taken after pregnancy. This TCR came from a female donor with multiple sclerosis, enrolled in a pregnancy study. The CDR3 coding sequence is TGTGCCTGGAGGAGGGACAGGGTAAATGAAAAACTGTTTTTT. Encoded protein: CAWRRDRVNEKLFF.